This T cell receptor (beta chain) appears in the sequencing data of a study of early T cells in non-severe SARS-CoV-2 infection. There are 16 residues in the CDR3. J gave up 5 bases and V 6 bases, and 8 bases lay outside the gene matches. TCRdb ran MiXCR on the 5' RACE reads and lists one entry per CDR3 protein. The profile shows roughly 51,000 distinct CDR3 sequences, 6.5% of them singletons. This clonotype was recorded at least ten times. The receptor was isolated from an adult who was a healthcare worker with PCR-confirmed SARS-CoV-2 infection or an uninfected control (not recorded which). J is TRBJ2-3 and V is TRBV12-3 or TRBV12-4, with 13 bases matching TRBD2. The specimen comprised whole blood, sampled at baseline. CDR3 protein: CASSRLAGGELDTQYF. In DNA form, the CDR3 reads TGTGCCAGCAGCCGACTAGCGGGGGGCGAATTAGATACGCAGTATTTT.